This TCR beta chain was sequenced during a study of T cell responses to AZD1222 COVID-19 vaccine. About the study: Second-dose intervals of approximately 4 or approximately 12 weeks were pooled.

As for this clone: Its antigen is not known.

Study results and caveats: Spike regions recognized by vaccine-associated CD4 TCRs spanned the protein, led by 160-218 and 743-854. Donors, mostly white British, included more females; clonal diversity was possibly underestimated.

The V and J ends lost 5 bases and 8 bases respectively, with 12 bases between them. The CDR3 has 11 residues. The germline CDR1 and CDR2 sequences are SQVTM and ANQGSEA. Clones were read by immunoSEQ multiplex PCR, and TCRdb kept only the in-frame ones, dropping some. The data show around 110,000 clones, with around 88% seen just once and over 7.5% held by the top ten. The chain combines TRBV29-1 with TRBJ1-2; D might be TRBD1 (6 bases). The sequence came from an adult in good health. Material: peripheral blood, obtained on day 0 of AZD1222 vaccination. The chain's CDR3 is CSVPVGGGYTF. In DNA form, the CDR3 reads TGCAGCGTTCCCGTAGGGGGGGGCTACACCTTC. Complete variable domain (other parts from reference TRBV29-1 and TRBJ1-2): SAVISQKPSRDICQRGTSLTIQCQVDSQVTMMFWYRQQPGQSLTLIATANQGSEATYESGFVIDKFPISRPNLTFSTLTVSNMSPEDSSIYLCSVPVGGGYTFGSGTRLTVV.